A selection of T cell receptor beta chains follows, all from one sample in a study of T cells after yellow fever vaccination. TCRdb passed the 5' RACE reads through MiXCR, listing each CDR3 protein once. This table holds approximately 600,000 distinct CDR3 sequences, around an eighth found once. This specimen was PBMCs, taken on the day of the yellow fever booster vaccination. These receptors all come from a man aged 30 to 39 who received the YFV17D yellow fever vaccine. CDR3s include the opening cysteine and the closing phenylalanine or tryptophan. D genes are given only for firm matches. Rows give clone size only sometimes, using once, few, many, or a class for an expanded clone.

clone_size	d_call	cdr3_length	v_call	j_call	cdr3_aa	cdr3_nt
-	-	13	TRBV7-9	TRBJ2-7	CASSAGQPGEQYF	TGTGCCAGCAGCGCGGGACAGCCTGGGGAGCAGTACTTC
-	TRBD1	15	TRBV12-3/TRBV12-4	TRBJ2-3	CASSVTGGGGDTQYF	TGTGCCAGCAGTGTCACAGGGGGCGGTGGAGATACGCAGTATTTT
-	TRBD1	16	TRBV28	TRBJ2-7	CASSLFAGTGTYEQYF	TGTGCCAGCAGTTTATTCGCCGGGACAGGGACCTACGAGCAGTACTTC
few	-	14	TRBV5-1	TRBJ1-4	CASGARDGDEKLFF	TGCGCCAGCGGTGCCAGGGACGGAGATGAAAAACTGTTTTTT
-	-	15	TRBV7-7	TRBJ1-1	CASSFRRDLNTEAFF	TGTGCCAGCAGCTTTCGTCGGGACTTGAACACTGAAGCTTTCTTT
few	TRBD2	16	TRBV10-3	TRBJ2-3	CAIMGLATNAADTQYF	TGTGCCATCATGGGACTAGCAACGAATGCAGCAGATACGCAGTATTTT
-	-	14	TRBV5-1	TRBJ2-7	CASSPGVTAYEQYF	TGCGCCAGCAGCCCGGGGGTGACTGCCTACGAGCAGTACTTC
-	TRBD2	16	TRBV2	TRBJ2-2	CASSPGTSSGAGELFF	TGTGCCAGCAGTCCAGGGACTAGCAGCGGGGCCGGGGAGCTGTTTTTT
-	-	14	TRBV7-2	TRBJ2-3	CASSLGTGSLTQYF	TGTGCCAGCAGCCTCGGGACGGGGAGCCTTACGCAGTATTTT
many	-	12	TRBV5-1	TRBJ2-7	CASSSTLREQYF	TGCGCCAGCAGCTCGACTCTCCGGGAGCAGTACTTC
-	-	15	TRBV20-1	TRBJ2-1	CSGRPHISYYNEQFF	TGCAGTGGCAGACCCCACATATCGTACTACAATGAGCAGTTCTTC
few	-	12	TRBV18	TRBJ2-7	CASSPGDTPYRF	TGTGCCAGCTCACCAGGGGACACACCCTACCGCTTC
-	-	16	TRBV20-1	TRBJ2-6	CSARIAEAGGANVLTF	TGCAGTGCTAGAATCGCAGAAGCAGGGGGGGCCAACGTCCTGACTTTC
-	-	15	TRBV5-1	TRBJ2-4	CASTIEGGRGNIQYF	TGCGCCAGCACTATCGAGGGGGGGCGCGGAAACATTCAGTACTTC
-	TRBD2	14	TRBV27	TRBJ2-1	CASSFGGSGNEQFF	TGTGCCAGCAGTTTCGGGGGTAGCGGGAATGAGCAGTTCTTC
few	TRBD2	15	TRBV5-6	TRBJ2-3	CASSLIAGGSDTQYF	TGTGCCAGCAGCTTAATAGCGGGAGGCTCAGATACGCAGTATTTT
many	-	15	TRBV28	TRBJ1-3	CASSPGGASGNTIYF	TGTGCCAGCAGTCCCGGGGGGGCCTCTGGAAACACCATATATTTT
few	-	15	TRBV20-1	TRBJ2-3	CSAVGGGGSTDTQYF	TGCAGTGCAGTGGGGGGAGGTGGAAGCACAGATACGCAGTATTTT
few	-	14	TRBV7-9	TRBJ2-5	CASSSKTYQETQYF	TGTGCCAGCAGCTCCAAGACGTACCAAGAGACCCAGTACTTC
few	TRBD2	14	TRBV7-9	TRBJ2-7	CASSLSPRGGEQYF	TGTGCCAGCAGCTTATCCCCGCGGGGAGGGGAGCAGTACTTC
few	-	13	TRBV27	TRBJ1-2	CASSLWQGGGYTF	TGTGCCAGCAGTTTGTGGCAGGGCGGGGGCTACACCTTC
-	TRBD1	15	TRBV5-4	TRBJ1-1	CASSPRGGLNTEAFF	TGTGCCAGCAGCCCCAGGGGGGGCCTGAACACTGAAGCTTTCTTT
-	-	12	TRBV4-1	TRBJ1-1	CASSPTNTEAFF	TGCGCCAGCAGCCCAACGAACACTGAAGCTTTCTTT
-	-	14	TRBV7-8	TRBJ1-1	CAGRRGGLNTEAFF	TGTGCCGGAAGGAGGGGCGGACTGAACACTGAAGCTTTCTTT
few	-	16	TRBV9	TRBJ2-7	CASSVGSLRNYYEQYF	TGTGCCAGCAGCGTAGGCAGTTTGCGGAACTATTACGAGCAGTACTTC
many	TRBD2	14	TRBV5-1	TRBJ2-1	CASSGGTSGNEQFF	TGCGCCAGCAGCGGTGGGACTAGCGGGAATGAGCAGTTCTTC
many	-	14	TRBV5-1	TRBJ1-2	CASSLSGQDYGYTF	TGCGCCAGCAGCTTGTCGGGCCAGGACTATGGCTACACCTTC
-	-	14	TRBV5-4	TRBJ2-1	CASSFFSSGGEQFF	TGTGCCAGCAGCTTTTTTAGTTCCGGGGGTGAGCAGTTCTTC
few	-	16	TRBV7-2	TRBJ2-2	CASSFPGTSNTGELFF	TGTGCCAGCAGCTTCCCCGGGACATCGAACACCGGGGAGCTGTTTTTT
-	-	13	TRBV10-2	TRBJ2-7	CASTSAVSYEQYF	TGCGCCAGCACCTCAGCGGTCTCCTACGAGCAGTACTTC
-	-	13	TRBV5-1	TRBJ1-1	CASSARSNTEAFF	TGCGCCAGCAGCGCAAGATCGAACACTGAAGCTTTCTTT
-	TRBD1	13	TRBV20-1	TRBJ2-1	CSARDGQGHEQFF	TGCAGTGCTAGAGACGGACAGGGTCATGAGCAGTTCTTC
many	TRBD1	14	TRBV7-2	TRBJ2-5	CASSPGTGGETQYF	TGTGCCAGCAGCCCTGGGACAGGGGGCGAGACCCAGTACTTC
many	-	14	TRBV30	TRBJ2-7	CAWAWSGSPYEQYF	TGTGCCTGGGCTTGGTCCGGGTCCCCCTACGAGCAGTACTTC
-	TRBD2	15	TRBV9	TRBJ2-2	CASSVDGRFTGELFF	TGTGCCAGCAGCGTAGACGGGAGGTTCACCGGGGAGCTGTTTTTT
many	-	18	TRBV11-2	TRBJ2-1	CASSLISTYASSYNEQFF	TGTGCCAGCAGCTTAATCTCTACCTACGCTAGCTCCTACAATGAGCAGTTCTTC
-	-	15	TRBV29-1	TRBJ1-2	CSVDTPTEGNYGYTF	TGCAGCGTTGACACCCCGACTGAGGGTAACTATGGCTACACCTTC